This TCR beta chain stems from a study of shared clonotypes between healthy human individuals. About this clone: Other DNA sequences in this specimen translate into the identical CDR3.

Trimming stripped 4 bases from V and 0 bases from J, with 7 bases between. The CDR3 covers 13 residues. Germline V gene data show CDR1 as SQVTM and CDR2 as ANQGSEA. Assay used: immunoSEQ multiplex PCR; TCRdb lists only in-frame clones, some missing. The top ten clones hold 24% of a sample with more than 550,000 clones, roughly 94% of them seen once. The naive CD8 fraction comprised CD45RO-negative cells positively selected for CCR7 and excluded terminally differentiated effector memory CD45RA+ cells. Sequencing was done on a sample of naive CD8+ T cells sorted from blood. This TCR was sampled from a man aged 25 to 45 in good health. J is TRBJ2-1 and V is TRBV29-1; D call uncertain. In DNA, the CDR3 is TGCAGCGTTGTCAGCCTCTCCTACAATGAGCAGTTCTTC. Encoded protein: CSVVSLSYNEQFF.